Listed here are 31 T cell receptor beta chains from one sample, sequenced in a study of radiotherapy plus CTLA-4 blockade in lung cancer (dated by TCRdb to between 2018 and 2020). Library method: the immunoSEQ multiplex PCR assay. TCRdb took this table from immuneACCESS and kept in-frame rearrangements with V and J called. Such tables lack part of the clones; where checked against another copy, unresolved V genes explain under half of the gap, and the rest is unexplained. The sample includes some 100,000 clones, with about 83% observed a single time. The top ten clones comprise roughly 15% of the sample. The specimen was peripheral blood, collected from a patient treated with radiotherapy plus ipilimumab. These TCRs come from a human donor with non-small cell lung cancer that progressed on radiotherapy plus ipilimumab.

The chain has TRBV7-7 and TRBJ2-5, with 11 bases identical to TRBD2. Germline V gene sequence: CDR1 SSHAT, CDR2 FNYEAQ (reference sequence). Trimming at V came to 5 bases and at J to 2 bases, leaving 4 bases not matched to a gene. The CDR3 sequence is 15 residues long. The CDR3: CASSAGLAAQETQYF. The CDR3 DNA follows: TGTGCCAGCAGCGCGGGACTAGCGGCACAAGAGACCCAGTACTTC.

This chain joins TRBV6-5 and TRBJ2-7; D gene uncertain. Germline lookup yields CDR1 MNHEY and CDR2 SVGAGI. V was trimmed by 4 bases and J by 2 bases, leaving 12 bases between them. The CDR3 runs to 14 residues. CDR3 in amino acids: CASSLARGTYEQYF. CDR3 coding DNA: TGTGCCAGCAGTTTGGCCCGAGGCACCTACGAGCAGTACTTC.

J is TRBJ2-1 and V is TRBV5-1; TRBD1 is a possible D gene (6 bases). With 3 bases removed from V and 2 bases from J, the gap between germline ends came to 15 bases. CDR1 and CDR2 from the germline V gene are SGHRS and YFSETQ. The CDR3 loop spans 16 amino acids. The CDR3 region has the DNA TGCGCCAGCAGCTCTAGAGGGACATACCCCTACAATGAGCAGTTCTTC. Protein sequence: CASSSRGTYPYNEQFF.

This clone was counted once. J is TRBJ1-1 and V is TRBV25-1; perhaps TRBD1 as D (5 bases). This CDR3 contains 14 residues. Trimming took 5 bases from V and 4 from J, leaving 14 bases between them. From germline, CDR1 is MGHDK and CDR2 SYGVNS. The CDR3 DNA is TGTGCCAGCAGTAGGTTGGGGGAGCGCACTGAAGCTTTCTTT. It codes for CASSRLGERTEAFF.

The V and J genes are TRBV5-1 and TRBJ2-3; tentatively, D is TRBD2 (5 bases). CDR3 size: 14 residues. The V end was cut by 2 bases, the J end by 3 bases, with 10 bases between. Looked up from germline, CDR1 is SGHRS and CDR2 is YFSETQ. The DNA of the CDR3 is TGCGCCAGCAGCTTAGGTCGGGAAACAGATACGCAGTATTTT. Translated, it gives CASSLGRETDTQYF.

The chain joins TRBV6-1 to TRBJ1-5; D remains unclear. The V gene lost 1 base and the J gene lost 5 bases, with 9 bases spanning the gap. CDR1 is MNHNS, CDR2 SASEGT, per germline. The length of the CDR3 is 14 residues. The CDR3 sequence: CASSEGGPHQPQHF. DNA of the CDR3: TGTGCCAGCAGTGAAGGTGGGCCTCATCAGCCCCAGCATTTT.

This CDR3 is CASSPGLVQETQYF. The CDR3 DNA reads TGTGCCAGCAGCCCCGGACTAGTCCAAGAGACCCAGTACTTC. The V gene is TRBV7-9, the J gene TRBJ2-5, with 7 bases matching TRBD2. CDR3 size: 14 residues. V trimming: 5 bases; J trimming: 1 base; junction bases outside the gene matches: 4. CDR1 is SEHNR and CDR2 is FQNEAQ in the germline V gene (reference sequence).

This clone has a handful of counts. The chain employs TRBV10-3 and TRBJ1-6, with 11 bases aligning to TRBD1. J lost 8 bases, V lost 10 bases, and 10 bases had no gene match. The germline CDR1 and CDR2 sequences are ENHRY and SYGVKD. CDR3 length equals 15 residues. This CDR3 reads CATRTGGFFDSPLHF. Here the CDR3 DNA reads TGTGCCACCCGGACAGGGGGCTTTTTTGATTCACCCCTCCACTTT.

The chain recombines TRBV11-2 with TRBJ2-5, with TRBD2 as a possible D gene (6 bases). Deletions cut 7 bases from V and 4 bases from J, with 16 bases between. CDR1 is SGHAT, CDR2 FQNNGV, per germline. CDR3 size: 14 residues. The CDR3 DNA reads TGTGCCAGCAATCGGGGATTCGGGGGAGAGACCCAGTACTTC. Its translation is CASNRGFGGETQYF.

V gene TRBV28 combines with J gene TRBJ1-6, with D unresolved. Germline CDR1 MDHEN, CDR2 SYDVKM. The V end was cut by 8 bases, the J end by 7 bases, with 12 bases between. The CDR3 contains 13 residues. The CDR3 protein is CASLKTRNSPLHF. CDR3 sequence (DNA): TGTGCCAGCCTGAAAACTAGAAATTCACCCCTCCACTTT.

In the case of this clone: This specimen includes other DNA sequences encoding the same CDR3. The CDR3 region is CAISESAQGGTEAFF. The DNA of the CDR3 is TGTGCCATCAGTGAGTCCGCCCAGGGAGGTACTGAAGCTTTCTTT. J is TRBJ1-1 and V is TRBV10-3; D is possibly TRBD1 (5 bases). Trimming left V 0 bases short and J 5 bases short, with 13 bases between. CDR3 length: 15 residues. Germline values: CDR1 ENHRY, CDR2 SYGVKD.

This rearrangement joins TRBV6-6 to TRBJ1-1, with D uncertain. V shed 5 bases and J shed 1 base, with 14 bases lying between them. Germline assignment: CDR1 MNHNY and CDR2 SVGAGI (reference sequence). This CDR3 spans 15 amino acids. This CDR3 is CASSHRSTANTEAFF. The CDR3 DNA is TGTGCCAGCAGTCACCGGTCAACTGCGAACACTGAAGCTTTCTTT.

This clone occurred once. J is TRBJ1-1 and V is TRBV7-9; D is unresolved. From germline, CDR1 is SEHNR and CDR2 FQNEAQ (reference sequence). This CDR3 is 14 amino acids long. The V gene lost 5 bases and the J gene lost 10 bases, with 20 bases spanning the gap. The CDR3 here is CASSPGVPDNTAFF. The DNA for the CDR3 is TGTGCCAGCAGCCCCGGCGTTCCAGATAATACAGCTTTCTTT. Using reference TRBV7-9 and TRBJ1-1 for the parts outside the CDR3, the full variable domain is DTGVSQNPRHKITKRGQNVTFRCDPISEHNRLYWYRQTLGQGPEFLTYFQNEAQLEKSRLLSDRFSAERPKGSFSTLEIQRTEQGDSAMYLCASSPGVPDNTAFFGQGTRLTVV.

The gene calls are TRBV5-1 and TRBJ1-4; 10 bases match TRBD1. After removal of 4 bases from V and 5 bases from J, the junction contained 5 bases not matched to a gene. The CDR3 contains 15 residues. From germline, CDR1 is SGHRS and CDR2 YFSETQ. For the CDR3, the DNA is TGCGCCAGCAGCCATCCGGGACAGGGGAATGAAAAACTGTTTTTT. Amino acid sequence: CASSHPGQGNEKLFF.

J is TRBJ2-7 and V is TRBV5-4; TRBD2 might be the D (5 bases). The V and J ends lost 4 bases and 3 bases respectively, with 8 bases between them. Germline V gives CDR1 SGHNT, CDR2 YYREEE (reference sequence). There are 12 residues in the CDR3. CDR3 sequence reads: CASSRGGYEQYF. The CDR3 bases are TGTGCCAGCAGCCGGGGTGGCTACGAGCAGTACTTC.

The chain uses TRBV2 and TRBJ1-1, with D maybe TRBD1 (6 bases). CDR1 SNHLY and CDR2 FYNNEI come from the germline V gene. The CDR3 has 17 amino acids. The ends were cut back, 6 bases at V and 1 base at J, with 21 bases in the middle. CDR3 protein: CASSAPVTGRWNTEAFF. In nucleotides, the CDR3 is TGTGCCAGCAGCGCGCCGGTGACAGGCCGATGGAACACTGAAGCTTTCTTT.

The chain employs TRBV7-9 and TRBJ2-1; no clear D. CDR3 length: 12 amino acids. CDR1 SEHNR and CDR2 FQNEAQ come from the germline V gene (reference sequence). V lost 3 bases and J 6 bases, leaving 6 bases between the germline ends. The chain's CDR3 is CASSLTVNEQFF. The CDR3 bases are TGTGCCAGCAGCTTGACGGTCAATGAGCAGTTCTTC.

This clone was detected once. This chain uses TRBV25-1 with TRBJ1-2, with 9 bases fitting TRBD1. Trimming at V came to 3 bases and at J to 6 bases, leaving 14 bases not matched to a gene. Germline CDR1 MGHDK, CDR2 SYGVNS. The CDR3 contains 17 residues. CDR3 residues: CASSDSGTGRSLDGYTF. CDR3 DNA sequence: TGTGCCAGCAGTGACTCGGGGACAGGGAGATCATTGGATGGCTACACCTTC.

The chain carries TRBV7-2 and TRBJ1-5, with 7 bases fitting TRBD1. The CDR3 has 15 residues. The V and J ends lost 5 bases and 0 bases, in that order; junction bases with no gene match: 4. Germline V gene lookup returns CDR1 SGHTA and CDR2 FQGNSA. The CDR3 here is CASSRTGYSNQPQHF. CDR3 sequence (DNA): TGTGCCAGCAGCCGGACAGGTTATAGCAATCAGCCCCAGCATTTT. The full variable domain, with the rest looked up from reference TRBV7-2 and TRBJ1-5, is GAGVSQSPSNKVTEKGKDVELRCDPISGHTALYWYRQSLGQGLEFLIYFQGNSAPDKSGLPSDRFSAERTGGSVSTLTIQRTQQEDSAVYLCASSRTGYSNQPQHFGDGTRLSIL.

The chain recombines TRBV5-1 with TRBJ2-5; maybe TRBD2 (5 bases). The germline V gene has CDR1 SGHRS and CDR2 YFSETQ. Trimming removed 2 bases from V and 7 bases from J, with 6 bases in between. The CDR3 is 11 amino acids. As DNA, the CDR3 is TGCGCCAGCAGCTTCGAGGGGACCCAGTACTTC. Its protein product is CASSFEGTQYF.

This clone was seen a handful of times. The chain employs TRBV6-1 and TRBJ1-1; no clear D. The CDR3 covers 16 residues. Trimming cost V 4 bases and J 0 bases, with 15 bases left between them. Germline CDR1 MNHNS, CDR2 SASEGT. CDR3 nucleotide sequence: TGTGCCAGCAGTGTTAGCAGAACAAGGGTGAACACTGAAGCTTTCTTT. It specifies CASSVSRTRVNTEAFF.

This CDR3 is CACRGGWGYTF. The DNA of the CDR3 is TGTGCCTGCCGAGGGGGCTGGGGCTACACCTTC. V is TRBV30 and J is TRBJ1-2; TRBD1 matches 7 bases. The V segment lost 6 bases and the J segment 8 bases; nucleotides outside the gene matches: 6. The V gene's germline CDR1 is GTSNPN and CDR2 SVGIG (reference sequence). The CDR3 spans 11 residues.

The chain joins TRBV4-1 to TRBJ1-1; 9 bases match TRBD1. The CDR3 extends over 15 amino acids. The J segment lost 4 bases and the V segment lost 5 bases, leaving 8 bases of the junction unmatched. Per the germline V gene, CDR1 is MGHRA and CDR2 is YSYEKL. The CDR3 loop is CASSSYRGRGTEAFF. CDR3 sequence (DNA): TGCGCCAGCAGCTCGTACAGGGGGCGCGGCACTGAAGCTTTCTTT.

The chain uses TRBV30 and TRBJ1-6, with TRBD1 matching 7 bases. Germline loops: CDR1 GTSNPN, CDR2 SVGIG (reference sequence). Germline trimming cut 3 bases from V and 0 bases from J; bases unmatched to any gene: 5. CDR3 length: 16 residues. In DNA, the CDR3 is TGTGCCTGGAGGATGACAGGGAGCTCCTATAATTCACCCCTCCACTTT. Protein sequence: CAWRMTGSSYNSPLHF.

V gene TRBV18 combines with J gene TRBJ1-5, with 11 bases fitting TRBD1. V shed 5 bases, J shed 0 bases, and the junction held 9 bases outside the gene matches. Germline V lookup: CDR1 KGHSH, CDR2 LQKENI. The CDR3 runs to 18 residues. The DNA for the CDR3 is TGTGCCAGCTCATCACGAGGGACAGGGGGGGATAGCAATCAGCCCCAGCATTTT. Protein: CASSSRGTGGDSNQPQHF.

The gene calls are TRBV5-6 and TRBJ1-5, with 8 bases matching TRBD1. The CDR3 totals 15 residues. V lost 4 bases to trimming and J lost 3 bases; unmatched junction nucleotides: 6. Germline V CDR1 and CDR2: SGHDT, YYEEEE. This chain's CDR3 is CASSRRGQVNQPQHF. Written as DNA, the CDR3 is TGTGCCAGCAGCCGGAGGGGACAGGTCAATCAGCCCCAGCATTTT.

The chain carries TRBV5-5 and TRBJ2-3; 9 nucleotides agree with TRBD1. CDR1 is SGHKS and CDR2 is YYEKEE in the germline V gene (reference sequence). V gave up 4 bases and J gave up 3 bases; unmatched junction bases: 3. This CDR3 has 14 amino acids. CDR3 coding DNA: TGTGCCAGCAGCCCAGGACAGGGGACAGATACGCAGTATTTT. It specifies CASSPGQGTDTQYF.

The J gene is TRBJ1-3, the V gene TRBV6-5; D is uncertain. CDR3 length equals 14 residues. Germline V lookup: CDR1 MNHEY, CDR2 SVGAGI. The V gene lost 6 bases and the J gene lost 4 bases, with 13 bases spanning the gap. The DNA of the CDR3 is TGTGCCAGCAGGAACACCCCGGGGGGAAACACCATATATTTT. It is translated as CASRNTPGGNTIYF.

This chain's CDR3 is CASSRAGTGAYNEQFF. CDR3 DNA: TGTGCCAGCAGCCGGGCAGGGACAGGGGCCTACAATGAGCAGTTCTTC. The V gene is TRBV14, the J gene TRBJ2-1; 10 bases line up with TRBD1. V shed 4 bases and J 2 bases; nucleotides not matched to a gene: 5. The CDR3 contains 16 residues. Germline V gene data show CDR1 as SGHDN and CDR2 as FVKESK.

In this sample, this clone turned up a few times. The chain links TRBV28 to TRBJ1-4, with D possibly matching TRBD1 (6 bases). V lost 7 bases to trimming and J lost 5 bases, with 17 bases between them. Germline lookup yields CDR1 MDHEN and CDR2 SYDVKM. The CDR3 is 15 residues long. CDR3 sequence reads: CASKQGLLRNEKLFF. In DNA, the CDR3 is TGTGCCAGCAAGCAGGGGCTCCTCAGAAATGAAAAACTGTTTTTT.

This chain connects TRBV14 to TRBJ1-4; D call uncertain. V was cut by 0 bases and J by 3 bases, with 8 bases left in between. This CDR3 region has 15 residues. Germline CDR1 reads SGHDN; CDR2 reads FVKESK. CDR3 nucleotide sequence: TGTGCCAGCAGCCAAGATAGTCTGGCTAATGAAAAACTGTTTTTT. Translation gives CASSQDSLANEKLFF.